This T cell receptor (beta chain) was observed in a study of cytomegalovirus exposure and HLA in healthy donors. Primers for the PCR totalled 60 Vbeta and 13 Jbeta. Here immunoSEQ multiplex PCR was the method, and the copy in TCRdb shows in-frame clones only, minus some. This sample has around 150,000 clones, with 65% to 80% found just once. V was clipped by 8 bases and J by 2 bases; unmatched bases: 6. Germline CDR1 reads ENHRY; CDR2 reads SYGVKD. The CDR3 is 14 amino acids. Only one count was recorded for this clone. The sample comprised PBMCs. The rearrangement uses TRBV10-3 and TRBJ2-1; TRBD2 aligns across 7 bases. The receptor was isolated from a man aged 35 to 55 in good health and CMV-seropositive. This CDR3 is CAIGGRGPYNEQFF. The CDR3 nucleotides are TGTGCCATCGGCGGGAGAGGTCCCTACAATGAGCAGTTCTTC.